The 30 T cell receptor beta chains listed next were all sequenced from one sample in a study of blood T cell repertoires in COVID-19. Profiled with immunoSEQ multiplex PCR; TCRdb holds only in-frame clones, not every one. The data show over 300,000 clones, 85% to 90% seen once. Sequencing used peripheral blood. Receptor source: a man between 18 and 35 years old with active or convalescent COVID-19.

The chain employs TRBV7-9 and TRBJ2-1, with TRBD1 as a possible D gene (5 bases). Looked up from germline, CDR1 is SEHNR and CDR2 is FQNEAQ (reference sequence). V lost 4 bases and J lost 7, with 11 bases in between. This CDR3 is 13 amino acids long. This chain's CDR3 is CASSSLPGNEQFF. The CDR3 DNA reads TGTGCCAGCAGCTCCCTTCCAGGGAATGAGCAGTTCTTC. Variable domain in full (rest from reference TRBV7-9 and TRBJ2-1): DTGVSQNPRHKITKRGQNVTFRCDPISEHNRLYWYRQTLGQGPEFLTYFQNEAQLEKSRLLSDRFSAERPKGSFSTLEIQRTEQGDSAMYLCASSSLPGNEQFFGPGTRLTVL.

This clone was counted a single time. This chain joins TRBV11-2 and TRBJ2-7, with D maybe TRBD2 (5 bases). The CDR3 length is 13 residues. CDR1 is SGHAT, CDR2 FQNNGV, per germline. V was cut by 0 bases and J by 10 bases, with 13 bases left in between. CDR3 coding DNA: TGTGCCAGCAGCTTAGATTGGGAGCGGAAACAGTACTTC. Its protein product is CASSLDWERKQYF.

This clone has only one observation. The V and J genes are TRBV7-2 and TRBJ2-7, with no clear D. The V end lost 0 bases, the J end lost 1 base, and 7 bases lay between the germline ends. This CDR3 is 14 amino acids long. Germline CDR1 is SGHTA and CDR2 is FQGNSA. Written as DNA, the CDR3 is TGTGCCAGCAGCTTAGCGGGCTCATCCTACGAGCAGTACTTC. This encodes CASSLAGSSYEQYF.

The chain joins TRBV6-5 to TRBJ2-3; D possibly corresponds to TRBD2 (7 bases). The germline gives CDR1 MNHEY, CDR2 SVGAGI. The CDR3 contains 14 residues. V was cut by 10 bases and J by 4 bases, with 18 bases left in between. For the CDR3, the DNA is TGTGCCACAAGGGGGGGGGCGGCCCCAGATACGCAGTATTTT. It translates to CATRGGAAPDTQYF.

This sequence joins TRBV18 and TRBJ1-4, with D unresolved. Between the trimmed V and J ends, which lost 4 bases and 4 bases, there was a span of 13 bases. Germline lookup yields CDR1 KGHSH and CDR2 LQKENI. This CDR3 comprises 15 residues. The CDR3 DNA is TGTGCCAGCTCACGAGACTTCAGTGATAATGAAAAACTGTTTTTT. Its protein is CASSRDFSDNEKLFF.

The gene calls are TRBV18 and TRBJ2-5; 9 bases line up with TRBD2. V lost 6 bases to trimming and J lost 4 bases; unmatched junction nucleotides: 18. The CDR3 covers 18 residues. Germline values: CDR1 KGHSH, CDR2 LQKENI. This chain's CDR3 is CASSPVSGRTVIGETQYF. The CDR3 coding sequence is TGTGCCAGCTCCCCCGTTAGCGGGAGAACTGTCATTGGAGAGACCCAGTACTTC.

This chain joins TRBV6-1 and TRBJ1-1, with a weak D call TRBD1 (6 bases). V dropped 1 base and J dropped 2 bases, with 14 bases sitting between them. This CDR3 comprises 16 residues. Per germline, CDR1 MNHNS and CDR2 SASEGT. The CDR3 nucleotides read TGTGCCAGCAGTGAAGGCACAGGGAACAGAAACACTGAAGCTTTCTTT. It is translated as CASSEGTGNRNTEAFF.

The chain uses TRBV7-3 and TRBJ2-1; 7 bases are shared with TRBD2. The CDR3 has 16 residues. V was clipped by 3 bases and J by 4 bases; unmatched bases: 9. Germline V gives CDR1 SGHTA, CDR2 FQGTGA. CDR3 nucleotides: TGTGCCAGCAGCTTGATTCGCTCGCGGGAGTACAATGAGCAGTTCTTC. Its translation: CASSLIRSREYNEQFF.

The chain couples TRBV5-1 to TRBJ1-1; 8 bases are a match to TRBD1. The CDR3 is 16 amino acids. Germline loops: CDR1 SGHRS, CDR2 YFSETQ. The V gene end was trimmed by 6 bases and the J gene end by 0 bases; junction bases not matched to a gene: 10. This chain's CDR3 is CASKGTGGSMNTEAFF. The CDR3 DNA reads as TGCGCCAGCAAGGGAACAGGGGGTTCCATGAACACTGAAGCTTTCTTT.

The J gene is TRBJ1-2, the V gene TRBV7-2, with 8 bases aligning to TRBD1. Germline V gene data show CDR1 as SGHTA and CDR2 as FQGNSA. This CDR3 is built from 14 residues. The J segment lost 4 bases and the V segment lost 5 bases, leaving 6 bases of the junction unmatched. This CDR3 is CASSPPGQVYGYTF. Written as DNA, the CDR3 is TGTGCCAGCAGCCCGCCGGGACAGGTCTATGGCTACACCTTC.

The genes are TRBV28 and TRBJ2-5; 8 bases fit TRBD1. Unmatched junction bases numbered 11, after V lost 5 bases and J lost 6 bases. CDR3 length: 15 amino acids. CDR1 is MDHEN, CDR2 SYDVKM, per germline. CDR3 bases: TGTGCCAGCAGTGGGGACAGGAAGGGTGAGAAGACCCAGTACTTC. Translating it yields CASSGDRKGEKTQYF.

This chain connects TRBV5-1 to TRBJ1-5; weak D call: TRBD1 (5 bases). Per the germline V gene, CDR1 is SGHRS and CDR2 is YFSETQ. CDR3 length: 14 residues. The V and J ends lost 0 bases and 4 bases respectively, with 8 bases between them. The CDR3 DNA sequence: TGCGCCAGCAGCTTGGCCGCAGGGAATCAGCCCCAGCATTTT. This sequence encodes CASSLAAGNQPQHF.

CDR3 sequence: CASSYARAGTDTQYF. The CDR3 DNA reads as TGTGCCAGCAGTTACGCCAGGGCGGGCACAGATACGCAGTATTTT. The rearrangement links TRBV6-5 to TRBJ2-3, with D tentatively TRBD1 (5 bases). CDR1 is MNHEY and CDR2 is SVGAGI in the germline V gene. Trimming removed 2 bases at V and 1 base at J, with 10 bases between. The CDR3 has 15 amino acids.

The rearrangement links TRBV6-6 to TRBJ1-2, with TRBD1 matching 9 bases. This CDR3 has 15 residues. The germline CDR1 and CDR2 sequences are MNHNY and SVGAGI (reference sequence). V lost 0 bases to trimming and J lost 4 bases; unmatched junction nucleotides: 3. CDR3 in amino acids: CASSYSGQGTYGYTF. The CDR3 nucleotides read TGTGCCAGCAGTTACTCTGGACAGGGGACCTATGGCTACACCTTC.

The chain has TRBV19 and TRBJ1-1; 10 positions match TRBD1. Germline V gene data show CDR1 as LNHDA and CDR2 as SQIVND (reference sequence). The CDR3 sequence is 19 residues long. After removal of 3 bases from V and 2 bases from J, the junction contained 15 bases not matched to a gene. The CDR3 DNA reads TGTGCCAGTAGTATGTTTTGGAGACAGGGGGCCATTAGAAACACTGAAGCTTTCTTT. Amino acids: CASSMFWRQGAIRNTEAFF.

This chain connects TRBV7-9 to TRBJ2-5; the D gene is possibly TRBD1 (6 bases). Trimming cost V 3 bases and J 0 bases, with 8 bases left between them. Germline V lookup: CDR1 SEHNR, CDR2 FQNEAQ (reference sequence). CDR3 length equals 14 residues. For the CDR3, the DNA is TGTGCCAGCAGCTTGGGACACTACCAAGAGACCCAGTACTTC. Protein sequence: CASSLGHYQETQYF.

The rearrangement links TRBV4-3 to TRBJ2-7; D is possibly TRBD1 (5 bases). There are 16 residues in the CDR3. V was cut by 1 base and J by 7 bases, with 20 bases left in between. Germline CDR1 reads LGHNA; CDR2 reads YSLEER. Here the CDR3 reads CASSQVGVRDGLEQYF. The CDR3 coding sequence is TGCGCCAGCAGCCAAGTCGGCGTCAGGGATGGGCTGGAGCAGTACTTC.

The rearrangement joins TRBV9 to TRBJ1-2; 10 bases map to TRBD1. V dropped 2 bases and J dropped 7; count of bases not matched to a gene: 2. CDR1 is SGDLS and CDR2 is YYNGEE in the germline V gene. The CDR3 loop spans 13 amino acids. The CDR3 loop reads CASSVGTGVGYTF. The CDR3 DNA reads TGTGCCAGCAGCGTTGGGACAGGGGTTGGCTACACCTTC.

V usage is TRBV19 and J usage is TRBJ2-5; 8 nucleotides align to TRBD1. The CDR3 runs 14 residues. J lost 6 bases, V lost 10 bases, and 13 bases had no gene match. Germline CDR1 reads LNHDA; CDR2 reads SQIVND (reference sequence). Here the CDR3 DNA reads TGTGCCACCTCGACGACAGGGGACGTCAAGACCCAGTACTTC. Protein: CATSTTGDVKTQYF.

In its sample, this clone was seen once. The V gene is TRBV5-6, the J gene TRBJ1-1; D is perhaps TRBD1 (6 bases). Trimming removed 4 bases at V and 0 bases at J, with 13 bases between. From germline, CDR1 is SGHDT and CDR2 YYEEEE. The length of the CDR3 is 15 residues. The CDR3 is CASSLGRGMNTEAFF. The CDR3 DNA reads TGTGCCAGCAGCCTGGGAAGGGGGATGAACACTGAAGCTTTCTTT.

The chain couples TRBV2 to TRBJ2-6; 9 positions agree with TRBD2. Germline V lookup: CDR1 SNHLY, CDR2 FYNNEI. The V and J ends lost 5 bases and 2 bases, in that order; junction bases with no gene match: 4. This CDR3 is built from 16 residues. The CDR3 region has the DNA TGTGCCAGCAGTCCGGGACTAGCAGCTGGGGCCAACGTCCTGACTTTC. Residues: CASSPGLAAGANVLTF. Variable domain in full (rest from reference TRBV2 and TRBJ2-6): EPEVTQTPSHQVTQMGQEVILRCVPISNHLYFYWYRQILGQKVEFLVSFYNNEISEKSEIFDDQFSVERPDGSNFTLKIRSTKLEDSAMYFCASSPGLAAGANVLTFGAGSRLTVL.

This clone appeared once. This sequence joins TRBV2 and TRBJ2-7, with D perhaps TRBD2 (5 bases). The CDR3 has 16 residues. Germline loops: CDR1 SNHLY, CDR2 FYNNEI. The V end was cut by 5 bases, the J end by 0 bases, with 17 bases between. The CDR3 DNA reads as TGTGCCAGCAGTCCAAACCTTGGACTCTCCTCCTACGAGCAGTACTTC. Its protein is CASSPNLGLSSYEQYF.

In this sample, this clone turned up a few times. The chain recombines TRBV4-2 with TRBJ2-2; the D is unclear. V lost 1 base to trimming and J lost 5 bases, with 5 bases between them. The CDR3 totals 13 residues. The germline CDR1 and CDR2 sequences are LGHNA and YNFKEQ. The CDR3 spells CASSQAETGELFF. The CDR3 nucleotides are TGTGCCAGCAGCCAAGCGGAGACCGGGGAGCTGTTTTTT.

V and J are TRBV11-2 and TRBJ2-5, with 9 nucleotides matching TRBD2. V lost 5 bases and J lost 2; bases outside the gene matches: 9. CDR1 and CDR2 from the germline V gene are SGHAT and FQNNGV. There are 16 residues in the CDR3. The CDR3 is CASSHSPGLAQETQYF. CDR3 bases: TGTGCCAGCAGCCATTCCCCCGGACTAGCGCAAGAGACCCAGTACTTC.

The V call is TRBV24-1, the J call TRBJ1-1, with D perhaps matching TRBD1 (6 bases). Trimming removed 4 bases from V and 6 bases from J, with 14 bases in between. From germline, CDR1 is KGHDR and CDR2 SFDVKD. The CDR3 has 14 residues. The CDR3 spells CATSDPNEGAEAFF. CDR3 in DNA: TGTGCCACCAGTGACCCCAATGAGGGGGCTGAAGCTTTCTTT.

The rearrangement joins TRBV7-3 to TRBJ1-6; D not certain. V lost 5 bases and J lost 2, with 13 bases in between. The length of the CDR3 is 16 residues. The V gene's germline CDR1 is SGHTA and CDR2 FQGTGA. The CDR3 sequence: CASSPLPGAYNSPLHF. The CDR3 DNA sequence: TGTGCCAGCAGCCCGCTCCCAGGCGCCTATAATTCACCCCTCCACTTT.

Comment on this clone: One end of the junction is discordant with germline, which a read error may explain. The V gene is TRBV20-1, the J gene TRBJ1-2; weak D call: TRBD1 (6 bases). The CDR3 length is 9 residues. In germline, CDR1 is DFQATT, CDR2 SNEGSKA (reference sequence). The CDR3 region is CSAARQVPF. CDR3 in DNA: TGCAGTGCTGCCAGACAGGTCCCCTTC.

The chain joins TRBV11-2 to TRBJ1-1; D call uncertain. The CDR3 consists of 12 residues. Trimming shortened V by 2 bases and J by 5 bases, and 6 bases separated the two germline ends. Looked up from germline, CDR1 is SGHAT and CDR2 is FQNNGV. The CDR3 loop reads CASSLFRTEAFF. The CDR3 DNA is TGTGCCAGCAGCTTATTTAGAACTGAAGCTTTCTTT.

The rearrangement uses TRBV6-4 and TRBJ2-3; 8 bases align to TRBD2. Germline V gene sequence: CDR1 MRHNA, CDR2 SNTAGT. The CDR3 has 15 amino acids. V trimming: 0 bases; J trimming: 6 bases; junction bases outside the gene matches: 5. CDR3 residues: CASSDSGGGRDTQYF. In DNA form, the CDR3 reads TGTGCCAGCAGTGACTCTGGCGGGGGGCGGGATACGCAGTATTTT.

The chain recombines TRBV19 with TRBJ1-1; D is unclear. V lost 3 bases and J lost 4, with 12 bases in between. CDR1 LNHDA and CDR2 SQIVND come from the germline V gene (reference sequence). The length of the CDR3 is 14 residues. The DNA of the CDR3 is TGTGCCAGTAGTATGACGGGTTTTGTCACTGAAGCTTTCTTT. Translating gives CASSMTGFVTEAFF.